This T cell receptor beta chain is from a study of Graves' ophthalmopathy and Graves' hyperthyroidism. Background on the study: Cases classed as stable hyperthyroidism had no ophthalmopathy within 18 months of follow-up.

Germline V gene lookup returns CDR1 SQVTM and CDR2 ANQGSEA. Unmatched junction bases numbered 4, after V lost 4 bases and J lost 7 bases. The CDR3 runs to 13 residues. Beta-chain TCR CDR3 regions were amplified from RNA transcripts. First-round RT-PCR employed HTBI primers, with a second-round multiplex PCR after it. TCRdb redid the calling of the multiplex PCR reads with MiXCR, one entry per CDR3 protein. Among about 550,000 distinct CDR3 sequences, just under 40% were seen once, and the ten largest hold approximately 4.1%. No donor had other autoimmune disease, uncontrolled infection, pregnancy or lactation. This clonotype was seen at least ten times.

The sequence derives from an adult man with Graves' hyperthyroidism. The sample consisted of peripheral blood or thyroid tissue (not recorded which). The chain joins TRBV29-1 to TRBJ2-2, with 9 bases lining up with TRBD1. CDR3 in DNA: TGCAGCGTTGCACAGGGGGCAGGCGGGGAGCTGTTTTTT. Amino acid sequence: CSVAQGAGGELFF.